This T cell receptor (beta chain) was obtained from a study of CD8+ T cells in alopecia areata (dated by TCRdb to between 2017 and 2018). Regarding the complete study: Treated patients were enrolled in an open-label pilot trial of oral tofacitinib, 5 to 10 mg twice daily, for moderate-to-severe alopecia areata. On the human side, TCRbeta sequencing was run on scalp tissue and on sorted CD4+ and CD8+ peripheral blood T cells from healthy controls and from alopecia areata patients with either patchy or totalis/universalis disease. Biopsies were taken from tofacitinib-treated patients at baseline and at 4 and 24 weeks of treatment, and a later scalp biopsy was taken in several of the tofacitinib-treated patients. Tofacitinib was given for 6 to 18 months, followed by 6 months of follow-up off drug to assess delayed response and recurrence. RNA was obtained with the PAXgene miRNA kit for fixed scalp, the miRNeasy kit for PBMCs, and the RNeasy kit for mouse skin. The study used high-throughput TCRbeta sequencing to examine T cell clonal expansion in alopecia areata, in both the C3H/HeJ mouse model and human patients. TCRbeta CDR3 regions were amplified by immunoSEQ multiplex PCR with 35 Vbeta forward and 13 Jbeta reverse primers. Clonality in the scalp was compared among normal scalp (n=4), patchy alopecia areata scalp (n=8), and alopecia totalis/universalis scalp (n=8).

The library was built by means of the immunoSEQ multiplex PCR assay. To provide template for TCR sequencing, every sample had RNA extracted and reverse transcribed into cDNA. First-strand cDNA was synthesized with SuperScript III using a 2:1 mix of oligo-dT and random hexamers. A synthetic immune receptor repertoire was used to assess amplification bias, and residual bias was removed computationally. The paper's processing steps were these. Raw reads were preprocessed to remove errors, and CDR3 was defined according to IMGT conventions as the region from the conserved cysteine to phenylalanine. To get clonality, Shannon entropy was normalized by log2 of the number of productive unique TCRs and the result was subtracted from 1. Whether scalp clones were CD4 or CD8 was inferred by matching scalp TCRbeta sequences against CD4 and CD8 repertoires sorted from blood. TCRdb re-hosts the immuneACCESS table, in-frame sequences only. Its copies lack some clones; in the studies checked, an unresolved V gene accounts for under half of them, and the cause for the rest is not known. That table furnishes V, J and clone size, whereas the DNA furnished D and trimming. This sample gives more than 200,000 clones in total; less than 80% of them show up just once. The leading ten clones occupy 1% to 1.5% of the sample.

CDR1 and CDR2 are read off the germline V gene (reference sequence) as LNHNV and YYDKDF. A distance of 13 bases separates the germline ends of V and J, which lose 0 bases and 7 bases respectively. There are 15 amino acids in the CDR3, from cysteine to phenylalanine inclusive. Kept here is only the CDR3 DNA, which spans 45 bases and is read in frame from base 1. What the research found in general, with its limitations: Shared TCR sequences between patients were less evident than in mice, which may be partly attributable to HLA diversity in the patient population. Scalp TCR repertoire analysis is complicated because resident alphabeta T cells in normal human skin are also sequenced, whereas mouse skin is dominated by gammadelta T cells. Compared with normal scalp, lesional scalp had higher clonality and more expanded CD8+ clones, particularly in alopecia totalis/universalis, a pattern that suggests antigenic drive.

Worth noting for this clone: Its cognate antigen has yet to be identified. No base qualities exist here, and no much larger clone lies one base off it.

The sample's time point label, in plain terms: baseline before oral tofacitinib. Lesional scalp punch biopsies and peripheral blood were obtained from alopecia areata patients. PBMCs were separated by density centrifugation and stained for CD3, CD4 and CD8, after which CD4+ and CD8+ T cells were sorted on a FACSAria. This TCR was recovered from a human donor with alopecia areata. The sequence joins TRBV15 to TRBJ2-1; the best D guess is TRBD1, with 6 bases matching. The source was CD4+ T cells sorted from blood, collected at week 0. The DNA sequence is TGTGCCACCAGCAGAGATTGGCAGGGGAATAATGAGCAGTTCTTC. Translated, this gives CATSRDWQGNNEQFF.